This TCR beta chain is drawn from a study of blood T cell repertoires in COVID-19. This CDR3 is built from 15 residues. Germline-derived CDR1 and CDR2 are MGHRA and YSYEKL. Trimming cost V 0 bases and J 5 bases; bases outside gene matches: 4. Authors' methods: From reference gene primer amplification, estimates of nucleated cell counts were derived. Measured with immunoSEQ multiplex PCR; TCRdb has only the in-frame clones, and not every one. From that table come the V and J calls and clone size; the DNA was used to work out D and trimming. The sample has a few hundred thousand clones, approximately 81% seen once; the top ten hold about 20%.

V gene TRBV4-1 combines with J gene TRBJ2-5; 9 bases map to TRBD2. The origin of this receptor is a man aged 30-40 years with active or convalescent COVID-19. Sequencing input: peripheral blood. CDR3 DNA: TGCGCCAGCAGCCAAGATCGGGGACTAGCCGAGACCCAGTACTTC. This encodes CASSQDRGLAETQYF.